The next 17 T cell receptor beta chains were all read from a single sample in a study of blood T cell repertoires in COVID-19. Sequenced by immunoSEQ multiplex PCR; TCRdb stores in-frame clones only, minus some. Among approximately 300,000 clones listed, about 85% were seen once. The sequencing sample was made of PBMCs or T cells enriched from blood (not recorded which). The origin of the receptors is a woman aged 25 to 39 who had been exposed to COVID-19.

The V gene is TRBV7-6, the J gene TRBJ2-2; 7 bases agree with TRBD1. Looked up from germline, CDR1 is SGHVS and CDR2 is FNYEAQ. CDR3 size: 15 residues. Trimming removed 4 bases from V and 3 bases from J; junction bases left unmatched: 5. CDR3 in DNA: TGTGCCAGCAGCTCGGACAGGTCCTACACCGGGGAGCTGTTTTTT. Translated: CASSSDRSYTGELFF.

This clone was recorded once. The J gene is TRBJ1-1, the V gene TRBV5-5, with D possibly matching TRBD1 (6 bases). CDR3 size: 14 residues. Trimming took off 3 bases at V and 3 bases at J, with 12 bases between the two ends. From germline, CDR1 is SGHKS and CDR2 YYEKEE (reference sequence). The CDR3 reads CASSWDTLDTEAFF. DNA of the CDR3: TGTGCCAGCAGCTGGGACACCCTGGACACTGAAGCTTTCTTT.

V and J are TRBV10-3 and TRBJ1-6; perhaps TRBD1 as D (5 bases). CDR1 and CDR2 from the germline V gene are ENHRY and SYGVKD. V was pared by 6 bases and J by 8 bases, with 14 bases between. CDR3 length equals 14 residues. The CDR3 loop is CAISVPGEDSPLHF. The CDR3 DNA sequence: TGTGCCATCAGCGTTCCGGGGGAGGATTCACCCCTCCACTTT.

This sequence joins TRBV9 and TRBJ2-1; D remains ambiguous. The CDR3 loop spans 14 amino acids. Trimming took 4 bases from V and 4 from J, leaving 12 bases between them. Germline V gene lookup returns CDR1 SGDLS and CDR2 YYNGEE. The CDR3 loop reads CASSPRPGYNEQFF. The CDR3 DNA reads TGTGCCAGCAGCCCACGTCCGGGTTACAATGAGCAGTTCTTC.

The CDR3: CASGSGGSSYNEQFF. CDR3 bases: TGTGCCAGCGGTAGCGGGGGGAGCTCCTACAATGAGCAGTTCTTC. This chain connects TRBV28 to TRBJ2-1, with TRBD2 matching over 10 bases. The germline gives CDR1 MDHEN, CDR2 SYDVKM. J gave up 0 bases and V 8 bases, and 4 bases lay outside the gene matches. The CDR3 contains 15 residues.

This chain links TRBV6-5 with TRBJ1-3; D might be TRBD1 (5 bases). The germline V gene has CDR1 MNHEY and CDR2 SVGAGI. The CDR3 runs to 16 residues. The V end lost 4 bases, the J end lost 0 bases, and 13 bases lay between the germline ends. This CDR3 is CASSSLGTISGNTIYF. Here the CDR3 DNA reads TGTGCCAGCAGTTCCTTAGGGACTATCTCTGGAAACACCATATATTTT.

The chain combines TRBV28 with TRBJ1-2; TRBD1 matches 10 bases. V was clipped by 3 bases and J by 4 bases; unmatched bases: 5. Per germline, CDR1 MDHEN and CDR2 SYDVKM. The CDR3 length is 15 residues. The CDR3 nucleotides read TGTGCCAGCAGTTTCTCGACAGGGGGCAGCTATGGCTACACCTTC. Translated: CASSFSTGGSYGYTF.

The V and J genes are TRBV27 and TRBJ1-5, with 8 nucleotides matching TRBD1. Germline V gene lookup returns CDR1 MNHEY and CDR2 SMNVEV (reference sequence). The CDR3 totals 14 residues. Trimming cost V 7 bases and J 2 bases; bases outside gene matches: 4. CDR3 coding DNA: TGTGCCAGCACCAGGGGGCCGGGCAATCAGCCCCAGCATTTT. Amino acid sequence: CASTRGPGNQPQHF.

The chain couples TRBV18 to TRBJ1-3; D ambiguous. The CDR3 totals 17 residues. Trimming took off 1 base at V and 2 bases at J, with 15 bases between the two ends. Per germline, CDR1 KGHSH and CDR2 LQKENI. CDR3: CASSPLIGETAGNTIYF. The DNA of the CDR3 is TGTGCCAGCTCACCACTCATCGGGGAAACGGCTGGAAACACCATATATTTT.

V and J are TRBV18 and TRBJ2-5, with a possible D match to TRBD2 (5 bases). The germline V gene has CDR1 KGHSH and CDR2 LQKENI. V was trimmed by 3 bases and J by 5 bases, leaving 13 bases between them. There are 14 residues in the CDR3. The CDR3 DNA reads TGTGCCAGCTCACCGGCACGAAGCGGTGAGACCCAGTACTTC. Protein: CASSPARSGETQYF.

This clone appeared once. The chain recombines TRBV7-8 with TRBJ2-7, with D possibly matching TRBD2 (5 bases). The CDR3 is 14 amino acids. The V gene's germline CDR1 is SGHVS and CDR2 FQNEAQ. V was trimmed by 0 bases and J by 0 bases, leaving 6 bases between them. CDR3 bases: TGTGCCAGCAGCTTAGCCGGGATCTCCTACGAGCAGTACTTC. The encoded protein is CASSLAGISYEQYF.

This chain links TRBV27 with TRBJ2-1; D perhaps matches TRBD2 (7 bases). The V end was cut by 1 base, the J end by 4 bases, with 11 bases between. The CDR3 runs 15 residues. The V gene's germline CDR1 is MNHEY and CDR2 SMNVEV (reference sequence). The CDR3 DNA follows: TGTGCCAGCAGTTTATGGAGGGGGGGATACAATGAGCAGTTCTTC. Amino acid sequence: CASSLWRGGYNEQFF.

The chain couples TRBV3-1 (or the pseudogene TRBV3-2) to TRBJ1-2; 7 bases align to TRBD1. Germline V gene sequence: CDR1 LGHDT, CDR2 YNNKEL (reference sequence). V was pared by 4 bases and J by 8 bases, with 16 bases of the junction left unmatched. The CDR3 consists of 16 residues. The CDR3 here is CASSLNDLTGEGGYTF. The CDR3 DNA sequence: TGTGCCAGCAGCCTAAACGATCTCACAGGGGAAGGAGGCTACACCTTC.

The chain is built from TRBV28 and TRBJ1-4; 8 bases are shared with TRBD1. The trim removed 6 bases at V and 8 bases at J, leaving 11 bases unmatched. Germline CDR1 reads MDHEN; CDR2 reads SYDVKM. This CDR3 contains 15 residues. In DNA, the CDR3 is TGTGCCAGCAGCTTAACCGGACAGGGCCAAGAAAAACTGTTTTTT. Translated: CASSLTGQGQEKLFF.

The chain uses TRBV3-1 (or the pseudogene TRBV3-2) and TRBJ2-5; TRBD2 matches 12 bases. Germline values: CDR1 LGHDT, CDR2 YNNKEL (reference sequence). Trimming at V came to 3 bases and at J to 2 bases, leaving 1 base not matched to a gene. CDR3 length equals 15 residues. The CDR3 sequence: CASSHTSGGQETQYF. The CDR3 DNA reads TGTGCCAGCAGCCACACTAGCGGGGGGCAAGAGACCCAGTACTTC.

The chain links TRBV30 to TRBJ1-4; 7 positions agree with TRBD1. Germline lookup yields CDR1 GTSNPN and CDR2 SVGIG (reference sequence). J gave up 2 bases and V 2 bases, and 11 bases lay outside the gene matches. The CDR3 is 17 amino acids. Written as DNA, the CDR3 is TGTGCCTGGAGTCTAGGGGGCGGTGCATTGACTAATGAAAAACTGTTTTTT. Translating it yields CAWSLGGGALTNEKLFF.

V is TRBV6-2 or TRBV6-3 and J is TRBJ2-3; a weak D match, TRBD1 (5 bases). Trimming removed 4 bases from V and 4 bases from J, with 15 bases in between. CDR3 length: 15 residues. CDR1 is MNHEY, CDR2 SVGEGT, per germline. Written as DNA, the CDR3 is TGTGCCAGCAGTTTTGAAGGGGCTGGTGCAGATACGCAGTATTTT. This gives the protein CASSFEGAGADTQYF.